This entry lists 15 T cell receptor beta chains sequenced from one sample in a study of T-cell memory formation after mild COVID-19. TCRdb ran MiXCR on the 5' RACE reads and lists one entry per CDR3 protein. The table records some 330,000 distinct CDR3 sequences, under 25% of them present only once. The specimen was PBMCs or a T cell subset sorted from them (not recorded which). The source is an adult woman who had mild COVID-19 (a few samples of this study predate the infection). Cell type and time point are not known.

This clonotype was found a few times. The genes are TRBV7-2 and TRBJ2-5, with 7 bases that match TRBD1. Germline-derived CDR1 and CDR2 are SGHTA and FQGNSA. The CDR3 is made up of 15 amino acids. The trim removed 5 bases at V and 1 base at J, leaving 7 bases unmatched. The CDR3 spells CASSILTGSQETQYF. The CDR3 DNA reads TGTGCCAGCAGCATCTTGACAGGGTCCCAAGAGACCCAGTACTTC.

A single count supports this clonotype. This chain's CDR3 is CATSAGDGTYEQYF. The CDR3 bases are TGTGCCACCAGTGCGGGGGACGGGACCTACGAGCAGTACTTC. This sequence joins TRBV24-1 and TRBJ2-7; maybe TRBD2 (6 bases). Germline loops: CDR1 KGHDR, CDR2 SFDVKD. Trimming stripped 5 bases from V and 2 bases from J, with 12 bases between. The CDR3 runs 14 residues.

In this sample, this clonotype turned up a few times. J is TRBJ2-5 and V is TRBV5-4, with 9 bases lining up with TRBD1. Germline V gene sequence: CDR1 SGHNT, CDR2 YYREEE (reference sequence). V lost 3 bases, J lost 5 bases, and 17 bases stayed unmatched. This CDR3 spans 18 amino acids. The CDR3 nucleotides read TGTGCCAGCAGCTCGTGGCTTACAGGGGGCCAGGGTGGGGAGACCCAGTACTTC. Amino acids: CASSSWLTGGQGGETQYF. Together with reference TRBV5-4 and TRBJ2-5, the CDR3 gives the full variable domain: ETGVTQSPTHLIKTRGQQVTLRCSSQSGHNTVSWYQQALGQGPQFIFQYYREEENGRGNFPPRFSGLQFPNYSSELNVNALELDDSALYLCASSSWLTGGQGGETQYFGPGTRLLVL.

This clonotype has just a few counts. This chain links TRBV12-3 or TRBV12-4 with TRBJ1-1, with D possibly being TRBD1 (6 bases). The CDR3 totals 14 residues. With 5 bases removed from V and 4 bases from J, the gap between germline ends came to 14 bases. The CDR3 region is CASSVDRFITEAFF. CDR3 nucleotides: TGTGCCAGCAGTGTAGACAGGTTCATCACTGAAGCTTTCTTT.

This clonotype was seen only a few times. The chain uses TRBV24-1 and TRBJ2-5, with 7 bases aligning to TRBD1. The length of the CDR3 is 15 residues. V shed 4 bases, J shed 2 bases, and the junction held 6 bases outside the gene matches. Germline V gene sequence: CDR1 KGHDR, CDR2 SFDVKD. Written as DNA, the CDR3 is TGTGCCACCAGTGACTCCGGGACAGTTCAAGAGACCCAGTACTTC. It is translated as CATSDSGTVQETQYF.

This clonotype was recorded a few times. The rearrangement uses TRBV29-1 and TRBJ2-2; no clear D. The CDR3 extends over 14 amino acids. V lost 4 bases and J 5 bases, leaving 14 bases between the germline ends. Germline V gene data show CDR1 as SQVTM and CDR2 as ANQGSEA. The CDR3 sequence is CSVVGVFGTGELFF. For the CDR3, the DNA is TGCAGCGTTGTTGGGGTTTTTGGGACCGGGGAGCTGTTTTTT.

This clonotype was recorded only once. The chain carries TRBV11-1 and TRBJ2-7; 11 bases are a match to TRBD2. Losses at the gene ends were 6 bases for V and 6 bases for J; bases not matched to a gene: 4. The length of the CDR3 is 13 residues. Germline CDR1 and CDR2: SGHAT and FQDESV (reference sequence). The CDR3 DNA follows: TGTGCCAGCAGACCCGGGACTAGCGGCGAGCAGTACTTC. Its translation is CASRPGTSGEQYF.

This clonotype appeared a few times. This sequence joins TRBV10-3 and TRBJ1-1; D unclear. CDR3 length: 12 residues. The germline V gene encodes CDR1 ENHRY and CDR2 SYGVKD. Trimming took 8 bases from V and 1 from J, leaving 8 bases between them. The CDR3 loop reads CAIGPENTEAFF. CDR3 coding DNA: TGTGCCATCGGGCCAGAGAACACTGAAGCTTTCTTT.

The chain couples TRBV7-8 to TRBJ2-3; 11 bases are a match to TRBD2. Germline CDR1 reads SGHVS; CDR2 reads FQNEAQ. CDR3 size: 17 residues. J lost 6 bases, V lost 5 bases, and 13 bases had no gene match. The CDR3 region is CASSKIRASGGSDTQYF. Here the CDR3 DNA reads TGTGCCAGCAGCAAAATAAGGGCTAGCGGGGGGTCGGATACGCAGTATTTT.

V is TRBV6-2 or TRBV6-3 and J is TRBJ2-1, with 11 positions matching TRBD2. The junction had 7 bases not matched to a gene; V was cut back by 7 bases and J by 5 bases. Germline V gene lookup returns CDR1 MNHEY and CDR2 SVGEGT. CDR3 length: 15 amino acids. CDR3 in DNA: TGTGCCAGCACTAAGACTAGCGGGGCAAACAATGAGCAGTTCTTC. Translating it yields CASTKTSGANNEQFF.

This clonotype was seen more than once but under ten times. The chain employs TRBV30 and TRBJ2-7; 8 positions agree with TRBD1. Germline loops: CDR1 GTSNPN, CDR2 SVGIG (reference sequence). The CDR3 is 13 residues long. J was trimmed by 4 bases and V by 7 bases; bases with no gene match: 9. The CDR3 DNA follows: TGTGCCTTTACTCCGGGACAGGCGTACGAGCAGTACTTC. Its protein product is CAFTPGQAYEQYF.

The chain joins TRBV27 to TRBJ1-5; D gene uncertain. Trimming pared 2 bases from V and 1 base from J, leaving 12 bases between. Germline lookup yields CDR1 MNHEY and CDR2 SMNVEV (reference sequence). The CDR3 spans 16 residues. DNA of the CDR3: TGTGCCAGCAGTTTAGAGGGTATACCAAGCAATCAGCCCCAGCATTTT. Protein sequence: CASSLEGIPSNQPQHF.

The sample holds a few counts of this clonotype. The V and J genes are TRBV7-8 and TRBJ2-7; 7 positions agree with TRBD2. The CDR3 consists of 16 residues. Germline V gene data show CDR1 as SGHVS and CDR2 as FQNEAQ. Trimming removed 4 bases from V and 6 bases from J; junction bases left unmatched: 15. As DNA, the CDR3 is TGTGCCAGCAGCTCCTCCACTAGCGCCCTAAAGAGCGAGCAGTACTTC. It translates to CASSSSTSALKSEQYF.

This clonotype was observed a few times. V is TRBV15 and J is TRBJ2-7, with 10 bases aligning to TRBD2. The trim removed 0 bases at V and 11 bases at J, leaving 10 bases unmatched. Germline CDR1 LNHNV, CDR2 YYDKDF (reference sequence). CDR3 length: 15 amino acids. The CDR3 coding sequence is TGTGCCACCAGCAGAGATCAGCCTAGCGGGGGTGGAAAGTACTTC. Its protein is CATSRDQPSGGGKYF.

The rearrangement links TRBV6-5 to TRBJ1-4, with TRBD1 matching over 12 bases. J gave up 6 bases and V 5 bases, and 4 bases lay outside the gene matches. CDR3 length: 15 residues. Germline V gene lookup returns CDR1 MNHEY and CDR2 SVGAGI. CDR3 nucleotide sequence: TGTGCCAGCAGTCCAGGGACAGGGGGCCATGAAAAACTGTTTTTT. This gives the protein CASSPGTGGHEKLFF.